These 25 T cell receptor beta chains share one sample of origin, sequenced in a study of cytomegalovirus exposure and HLA in healthy donors. The PCR used 60 Vbeta and 13 Jbeta primers. The protocol was immunoSEQ multiplex PCR, while the TCRdb copy is restricted to in-frame clones and leaves out a portion. Of more than 95,000 clones detected, over 9.5% appear once; the ten largest clones hold about 4.6%. Sequences were obtained from PBMCs. The origin of the receptors is a woman between 18 and 29 years old in good health and CMV-seropositive.

The chain combines TRBV29-1 with TRBJ2-1; D perhaps matches TRBD1 (5 bases). The CDR3 sequence is 13 residues long. Germline CDR1 SQVTM, CDR2 ANQGSEA. V was shortened by 4 bases and J by 10 bases, with 17 bases between the two germline ends. The CDR3 protein is CSVGSGPTIEQFF. CDR3 DNA sequence: TGCAGCGTTGGTTCAGGGCCTACAATAGAGCAGTTCTTC.

V and J are TRBV19 and TRBJ2-3, with a possible D match to TRBD1 (6 bases). The germline V and J ends were trimmed by 10 bases and 2 bases, with 13 bases remaining between them. The germline V gene encodes CDR1 LNHDA and CDR2 SQIVND (reference sequence). The CDR3 consists of 13 residues. CDR3 amino acids: CATGVFNTDTQYF. The CDR3 coding sequence is TGTGCCACAGGGGTCTTTAACACAGATACGCAGTATTTT.

This clone was recorded a few times. The chain combines TRBV11-3 with TRBJ2-5; D is perhaps TRBD2 (6 bases). V was shortened by 5 bases and J by 4 bases, with 20 bases between the two germline ends. The CDR3 is 16 residues long. The germline V gene has CDR1 SGHNT and CDR2 YENEEA. CDR3 region: CASSPAGGDQPETQYF. DNA for the CDR3: TGTGCCAGCAGCCCGGCGGGCGGGGATCAACCAGAGACCCAGTACTTC.

The CDR3 DNA is TGTGCCAGCAGACAACAGGGGTCCCGGGAGCAGTACTTC. Translating it yields CASRQQGSREQYF. This sequence joins TRBV6-5 and TRBJ2-7, with 7 bases that match TRBD1. J lost 7 bases, V lost 6 bases, and 9 bases had no gene match. The CDR3 is 13 amino acids. Per germline, CDR1 MNHEY and CDR2 SVGAGI.

The chain uses TRBV28 and TRBJ2-3, with unresolved D. The CDR3 runs to 14 residues. The V gene lost 7 bases and the J gene lost 6 bases, with 17 bases spanning the gap. Germline V gene sequence: CDR1 MDHEN, CDR2 SYDVKM. As DNA, the CDR3 is TGTGCCAGCACCCCGCGGCTAGTTGGTGATACGCAGTATTTT. Amino acids: CASTPRLVGDTQYF.

This chain links TRBV6-1 with TRBJ2-5, with 8 bases that match TRBD2. The CDR3 length is 15 residues. Germline V gene lookup returns CDR1 MNHNS and CDR2 SASEGT. V trimming: 7 bases; J trimming: 11 bases; junction bases outside the gene matches: 18. The CDR3 DNA is TGTGCCAGCACTCGCCGGGGTAGCGGGAACCGAGGGCAGTACTTC. Translation: CASTRRGSGNRGQYF.

J is TRBJ2-1 and V is TRBV7-9; 7 nucleotides match TRBD1. This CDR3 contains 16 residues. Germline CDR1 is SEHNR and CDR2 is FQNEAQ (reference sequence). V trimming: 6 bases; J trimming: 8 bases; junction bases outside the gene matches: 16. The CDR3 spells CASRPPGTEPGDEQFF. CDR3 nucleotide sequence: TGTGCCAGCAGGCCCCCGGGGACAGAGCCAGGGGATGAGCAGTTCTTC.

This clone has just a few counts. This chain uses TRBV5-1 with TRBJ2-1, with 9 bases matching TRBD2. CDR1 SGHRS and CDR2 YFSETQ come from the germline V gene. With V trimmed by 1 base and J by 1 base, 3 bases remained unmatched. The CDR3 sequence is 16 residues long. CDR3 DNA: TGCGCCAGCAGCTTGCTAGCGGGAATATCCTACAATGAGCAGTTCTTC. The encoded protein is CASSLLAGISYNEQFF.

This clone has only a few counts. The chain is built from TRBV19 and TRBJ1-5; TRBD1 agrees at 9 bases. CDR3 length: 15 amino acids. V lost 4 bases to trimming and J lost 4 bases; unmatched junction nucleotides: 5. Looked up from germline, CDR1 is LNHDA and CDR2 is SQIVND (reference sequence). The chain's CDR3 is CASSSGTGINQPQHF. The CDR3 DNA sequence: TGTGCCAGTAGTAGCGGGACAGGGATTAATCAGCCCCAGCATTTT.

This clone has a handful of counts. The V and J genes are TRBV28 and TRBJ1-2; 8 bases are a match to TRBD1. The CDR3 is 17 residues long. Germline V gives CDR1 MDHEN, CDR2 SYDVKM. The J segment lost 1 base and the V segment lost 3 bases, leaving 10 bases of the junction unmatched. The CDR3, as DNA: TGTGCCAGCAGTTTTCGACAGGGGAAGAATCTTAACTATGGCTACACCTTC. This codes for CASSFRQGKNLNYGYTF.

This clone was picked up a small number of times. The rearrangement links TRBV27 to TRBJ2-7, with D hard to call. V lost 8 bases to trimming and J lost 2 bases, with 10 bases between them. The CDR3 spans 12 residues. Germline-derived CDR1 and CDR2 are MNHEY and SMNVEV (reference sequence). CDR3 amino acids: CASGRGPYEQYF. CDR3 coding DNA: TGTGCCAGCGGCCGAGGCCCCTACGAGCAGTACTTC.

This clone was seen a handful of times. The DNA for the CDR3 is TGTGCCATCAGCGGTAGACTAGCGGGGAACTACGAGCAGTACTTC. Protein sequence: CAISGRLAGNYEQYF. J is TRBJ2-7 and V is TRBV10-3, with 11 bases matching TRBD2. Trimming removed 6 bases from V and 3 bases from J; junction bases left unmatched: 7. Germline loops: CDR1 ENHRY, CDR2 SYGVKD. CDR3 length: 15 residues.

V and J are TRBV5-6 and TRBJ1-2; tentatively, D is TRBD1 (5 bases). With 5 bases removed from V and 4 bases from J, the gap between germline ends came to 15 bases. The CDR3 totals 14 residues. Germline V CDR1 and CDR2: SGHDT, YYEEEE. The CDR3 DNA follows: TGTGCCAGCAGTCGGGAGGGGCTTCTCTATGGCTACACCTTC. Its protein is CASSREGLLYGYTF.

This chain uses TRBV25-1 with TRBJ1-4; D gene ambiguous. The CDR3 loop spans 15 amino acids. V gave up 2 bases and J gave up 8 bases, with 15 bases separating them. Germline-derived CDR1 and CDR2 are MGHDK and SYGVNS. The CDR3 bases are TGTGCCAGCAGTGAAACCACAGTTGGGTGGGAAAAACTGTTTTTT. Its translation is CASSETTVGWEKLFF.

The chain combines TRBV5-4 with TRBJ1-2; no definite D call. The CDR3 sequence is 14 residues long. CDR1 is SGHNT, CDR2 YYREEE, per germline (reference sequence). Trimming shortened V by 2 bases and J by 8 bases, and 16 bases separated the two germline ends. The chain's CDR3 is CASSLRGSNWGYTF. DNA of the CDR3: TGTGCCAGCAGCTTAAGAGGGTCTAACTGGGGCTACACCTTC.

This clone occurred a few times. The chain carries TRBV19 and TRBJ1-1, with D unclear. Germline-derived CDR1 and CDR2 are LNHDA and SQIVND (reference sequence). Deletions cut 7 bases from V and 3 bases from J, with 21 bases between. CDR3 length equals 16 residues. CDR3 coding DNA: TGTGCCAGTACCACGGGAGCCCCTAAAGCGGACACTGAAGCTTTCTTT. It codes for CASTTGAPKADTEAFF.

J is TRBJ2-2 and V is TRBV10-2, with unresolved D. This CDR3 is 11 amino acids long. V was pared by 6 bases and J by 7 bases, with 6 bases between. Germline V gene sequence: CDR1 WSHSY, CDR2 SAAADI. The CDR3 DNA follows: TGCGCCAGCAGATTTAACGGGGAGCTGTTTTTT. Translated: CASRFNGELFF.

This clone came up a few times. The chain couples TRBV6-6 to TRBJ1-3; D call uncertain. Trimming removed 5 bases at V and 1 base at J, with 12 bases between. The germline CDR1 and CDR2 sequences are MNHNY and SVGAGI (reference sequence). This CDR3 has 15 amino acids. The CDR3 here is CASSLSRISGNTIYF. The CDR3, as DNA: TGTGCCAGCAGTCTATCTAGAATATCTGGAAACACCATATATTTT.

The rearrangement uses TRBV4-1 and TRBJ2-4; 9 positions match TRBD1. The CDR3 runs 19 residues. With 0 bases clipped from V and 1 base from J, the junction kept 10 bases outside the gene matches. CDR1 is MGHRA and CDR2 is YSYEKL in the germline V gene. The DNA of the CDR3 is TGCGCCAGCAGCCAAGAGAGCCGACAGGGGGAAGGGGCCAAAAACATTCAGTACTTC. It encodes CASSQESRQGEGAKNIQYF.

This clone has just one count. The chain joins TRBV6-1 to TRBJ2-5; 8 nucleotides align to TRBD1. The DNA end lines up better with TRBJ2-7; the J call may be wrong. This CDR3 has 15 residues. Germline CDR1 reads MNHNS; CDR2 reads SASEGT. CDR3 nucleotide sequence: TGTGCCAGCACCAAGACAGGGGATCTTTTCTACGAGCAGTACTTC. This gives the protein CASTKTGDLFYEQYF.

This clone was observed a single time. The chain links TRBV27 to TRBJ2-1; 8 bases align to TRBD2. Germline values: CDR1 MNHEY, CDR2 SMNVEV (reference sequence). This CDR3 is 20 amino acids long. The V and J ends lost 3 bases and 6 bases, in that order; junction bases with no gene match: 22. The CDR3 DNA reads TGTGCCAGCAGTTTGGTTATTTTTGGGGCTAGCGGGCCCAACGCCAATGAGCAGTTCTTC. Residues: CASSLVIFGASGPNANEQFF.

This clone was seen more than once but under ten times. The V gene is TRBV5-1, the J gene TRBJ2-1; TRBD2 matches at 7 bases. Looked up from germline, CDR1 is SGHRS and CDR2 is YFSETQ. This CDR3 region has 14 residues. V shed 1 base, J shed 3 bases, and the junction held 1 base outside the gene matches. DNA for the CDR3: TGCGCCAGCAGCTTGTGGGGGGGCTACAATGAGCAGTTCTTC. Its translation: CASSLWGGYNEQFF.

This clone was recorded a few times. The rearrangement uses TRBV2 and TRBJ2-1; D might be TRBD2 (5 bases). The V end lost 5 bases, the J end lost 6 bases, and 17 bases lay between the germline ends. The CDR3 is made up of 15 amino acids. CDR1 SNHLY and CDR2 FYNNEI come from the germline V gene. The chain's CDR3 is CASSLLTTPGNEQFF. The CDR3 DNA follows: TGTGCCAGCAGTCTGTTGACTACGCCGGGCAATGAGCAGTTCTTC.

This chain uses TRBV28 with TRBJ1-1; unclear D gene. The CDR3 extends over 15 amino acids. The V gene's germline CDR1 is MDHEN and CDR2 SYDVKM. Trimming removed 2 bases from V and 0 bases from J, with 10 bases in between. The DNA of the CDR3 is TGTGCCAGCAGTTTAATCGGAGGATTGAACACTGAAGCTTTCTTT. It is translated as CASSLIGGLNTEAFF.

The chain is built from TRBV6-1 and TRBJ1-1; 7 bases map to TRBD1. Germline CDR1 MNHNS, CDR2 SASEGT. The CDR3 consists of 13 residues. Trimming removed 6 bases from V and 4 bases from J; junction bases left unmatched: 5. The CDR3 here is CASRLQGITEAFF. The CDR3 DNA sequence: TGTGCCAGCAGGTTACAGGGGATCACTGAAGCTTTCTTT.